The 6 T cell receptor beta chains in this list originate from one sample, sequenced in a study of shared clonotypes between healthy human individuals. Sequencing used immunoSEQ multiplex PCR; TCRdb keeps in-frame clones, though not all of them. This sample yields a few hundred thousand clones, of which about 97% are seen a single time; about 0.06% belongs to the top ten. The specimen sequenced was naive CD4+ T cells sorted from blood. The sample's subset: CD45RA+ positively selected. These receptors came from a woman in her twenties or thirties in good health.

The chain employs TRBV5-1 and TRBJ2-2; 7 positions agree with TRBD1. Germline V lookup: CDR1 SGHRS, CDR2 YFSETQ. This CDR3 comprises 15 residues. V lost 3 bases and J lost 2; bases outside the gene matches: 4. The CDR3 nucleotides read TGCGCCAGCAGCTCGGGACAGCCAAACACCGGGGAGCTGTTTTTT. Translating gives CASSSGQPNTGELFF.

This chain joins TRBV19 and TRBJ1-2; D call uncertain. Germline loops: CDR1 LNHDA, CDR2 SQIVND (reference sequence). This CDR3 region has 13 residues. V lost 7 bases and J 3 bases, leaving 12 bases between the germline ends. CDR3 in DNA: TGTGCCAGTAAAACGACACTTGACTATGGCTACACCTTC. This encodes CASKTTLDYGYTF.

The CDR3 is CASSYSLTLAIDEQYF. As DNA, the CDR3 is TGTGCCAGCAGTTACTCATTAACGCTAGCTATCGACGAGCAGTACTTC. V gene TRBV6-5 combines with J gene TRBJ2-7; tentatively, D is TRBD2 (5 bases). The germline CDR1 and CDR2 sequences are MNHEY and SVGAGI. The CDR3 sequence is 16 residues long. The V and J ends lost 0 bases and 5 bases respectively, with 17 bases between them.

The rearrangement links TRBV10-2 to TRBJ2-2, with 11 bases identical to TRBD2. In germline, CDR1 is WSHSY, CDR2 SAAADI. The CDR3 has 14 amino acids. V lost 11 bases and J lost 5; bases outside the gene matches: 7. CDR3 loop: CAARPSGRTGELFF. Written as DNA, the CDR3 is TGCGCCGCCCGCCCTAGCGGGAGGACCGGGGAGCTGTTTTTT.

The chain links TRBV6-7 to TRBJ1-6, with TRBD1 as a possible D gene (5 bases). TRBV6-7 is an open reading frame, and its role is uncertain. This CDR3 region has 14 residues. V dropped 11 bases and J dropped 12 bases, with 23 bases sitting between them. This CDR3 reads CAARYLGDRLPLHF. The CDR3 bases are TGTGCCGCTCGCTACTTGGGGGACCGATTACCCCTCCACTTT.

The rearrangement uses TRBV28 and TRBJ1-5, with a possible D match to TRBD1 (6 bases). Germline V gene data show CDR1 as MDHEN and CDR2 as SYDVKM. V was pared by 2 bases and J by 4 bases, with 12 bases between. This CDR3 has 15 amino acids. This chain's CDR3 is CASSLGQSTNQPQHF. The CDR3 DNA follows: TGTGCCAGCAGTTTAGGACAGTCTACAAATCAGCCCCAGCATTTT.